This T cell receptor beta chain stems from a study of early T cells in non-severe SARS-CoV-2 infection (dated by TCRdb to the early 2020s). In terms of the full investigation: Bulk RNA from unsorted whole blood was used for TCR sequencing, so alpha and beta chains could not be paired. The paper's findings and limits, for the study overall: Matching against VDJdb was skewed toward anti-spike CD8 responses, likely underestimated virus-specific expansions, and missed private and CD4 specificities.

Measured from the cysteine to the phenylalanine, the CDR3 is 14 residues long. Left in the record is the CDR3 DNA by itself, 42 bases read in frame from the first base. Trimming costs V 5 bases and J 2 bases, and their ends lie 13 bases apart. CDR1 and CDR2 (SEHNR, FQNEAQ) derive from the germline V gene (reference sequence). A remark on this clonotype: Its cognate antigen has yet to be identified. It has no much larger one-base neighbor in the sample; base qualities were not kept.

This was a case-control study nested in a cohort of healthcare workers in London, UK, who had nasopharyngeal swab PCR tests and blood samples taken every week. Healthcare workers were recruited between 23 and 31 March 2020, during the week of the UK lockdown, and were followed weekly for up to about 15 weeks. Libraries came from 5' RACE. Sequencing was performed on a NextSeq 500. In the TCR library protocol, unique molecular identifiers were attached to individual cDNA molecules to correct for PCR bias and sequencing error. Both TCR alpha and beta chains were sequenced, and tight co-correlation was observed between alpha and beta sequence abundances in each sample. Under the source paper's analysis protocol: V gene, J gene and CDR3 annotation of TCR sequences was performed with Decombinator V4. TCRs were defined as expanded if a significant change between any two time points was detected under a Poisson model with p below 0.0001. TCR abundances were normalised to the total number of TCRs sequenced per sample and expressed as counts per million. MAIT TCRs were defined by TRAV1-2 paired with TRAJ12, TRAJ20 or TRAJ33, and iNKT TCRs by TRAV10 paired with TRAJ18. VDJdb, accessed on 1 November 2021, was searched for TCRs annotated for CMV, EBV and SARS-CoV-2, and TCRs annotated for more than one antigen were excluded. TCRdb ran its own pipeline on the public reads, namely fastp trimming at Q25 and MiXCR clone calling, and kept in-frame beta chains. Each entry merges the rows of one CDR3 protein and shows their most common DNA and genes. The authors' filters were not applied to this entry. Counted in this sample were about 83,000 distinct CDR3 sequences; roughly a tenth of them appeared once. Together, the top ten hold approximately 8% of the sample.

In this chain, TRBV7-9 is recombined with TRBJ2-7, with TRBD2 tentatively as D gene (5 bases match). The TCR sequence derives from an adult who was a healthcare worker with PCR-confirmed SARS-CoV-2 infection or an uninfected control (not recorded which). The sequences come from whole blood, collected at baseline. The DNA is as follows: TGTGCCAGCAGCCCGGACGGCGGGCCCTACGAGCAGTACTTC. This gives the protein CASSPDGGPYEQYF.